Described below is a single T cell receptor (beta chain) sequence and its context. This clone was counted between two and nine times. Its antigen target is currently unknown. No base-level quality is on record; no much larger clone is a single base apart. The CDR3 covers 15 residues, taking in both the cysteine and the phenylalanine. This entry keeps only the CDR3 DNA: 45 bases, framed from base 1. In the germline V gene (reference sequence), CDR1 corresponds to SEHNR and CDR2 to FQNEAQ. The junction carries 17 bases between V and J, which are trimmed by 5 bases and 6 bases respectively. These data are taken from a study of beta chain features in type 1 diabetes (dated by TCRdb to 2017 to 2018). In the study overall: No differences in mean age, gender distribution, total cell number or subset yield were found between patients and healthy donors. The study compared the TCRB repertoires of sorted circulating CD4+ T cell subsets in recently diagnosed type 1 diabetes patients with those in matched healthy donors. A total of approximately 99,000,000 sorted cells were examined across all samples, and RNA yield correlated strongly with the number of cells per subset. Naive and central memory subsets were obtained from all 30 or so donors, but regulatory and stem cell-like memory subsets were isolated from only 8 patients and roughly 8 healthy donors. Overall study results and their limits: Because the HLA sub-analyses included only small numbers of individuals, any influence of HLA type on TCRB rearrangement was left unresolved. Patients with type 1 diabetes made fewer insertions and deleted more nucleotides at VDJ recombination sites, implying thymic rearrangement abnormalities. Type 1 diabetes patients showed a moderate but significant shortening of TCRB CDR3 length in all four CD4+ subsets. Shorter templates might be favored by PCR, yet because patient and control samples were amplified and corrected together, any such skew would affect both groups equally. Sequencing cDNA rather than genomic DNA could over-represent highly expressing activated cells, although activation and CD3 levels did not differ between groups. The naive, central memory and regulatory TCRB repertoires appeared to resemble one another more closely among patients than among healthy donors.

The High Capacity cDNA Reverse Transcription Kit was used to reverse transcribe all of the isolated RNA, meaning that expressed TCRB transcripts were what got sequenced. Deep immunoSEQ sequencing was applied to naive, central memory and regulatory T cell samples, giving an average of roughly 3.6 million total reads per sample. After sorted cells were lysed in RLT buffer, RNA was extracted with DNase-treated RNeasy Micro or Mini kits, with the choice depending on cell number. To prevent cross-contamination, every cell subset was processed on its own, while patient and healthy donor samples were processed together. The immunoSEQ multiplex PCR was used to amplify TCRB sequences from cDNA, yielding 87-bp fragments that span the CDR3 region. Sequencing of the amplicons was performed on the Illumina HiSeq platform. The original pipeline was this. PCR bias was corrected computationally using synthetic template baselines, and reads within Hamming distance 2 were collapsed, with unmergeable singletons discarded. Reads were aligned against IMGT to assign V, D and J genes, CDR3 length and insertions or deletions at six rearrangement sites. Within each subset, clonotype counts were normalized to sorted cell number, after which true diversity and Gini coefficients were computed with the tcR R package. The overlap coefficient, calculated on TCRB nucleotide sequences, was used to quantify repertoire sharing. Out-of-frame TCRB sequences from naive cells were analyzed as a proxy for the pre-selection repertoire. In its TCRdb copy, this immuneACCESS table keeps in-frame sequences only and misses some clones. Where compared with another copy, unresolved V genes explain less than half of these, and the others have no known cause. D and trimming come from the DNA, and the V and J calls and clone size come from that table. The sample includes almost 250,000 clones, with around 14% observed a single time. Around 0.025% of the sample rests with the top ten.

Each donor gave one peripheral blood draw, approximately 120 mL on average, collected into heparinised tubes. Naive, central memory, regulatory and stem cell-like memory CD4+ T cells were sorted on a BD FACSAria II using a panel including CD45RO, CCR7, CD25, CD127, CD95 and CD27. Purity was above 98% for every sorted population. PBMCs were isolated immediately by Lymphoprep density gradient centrifugation and stained directly without culture. So that batch effects would be minimized, each experiment stained and sorted samples in pairs, pairing one healthy donor with one patient. The sequence links TRBV7-9 to TRBJ2-1; perhaps TRBD1 is the D gene, with 5 bases matching. Specimen: naive CD4+ T cells from blood. What this sample's cell subset or site label stands for: true naive CD4+ T cells. This TCR was sampled from a woman in her forties in good health. The DNA reads as follows: TGTGCCAGCAGCCCCCTGGCAGGGTCGAGCAATGAGCAGTTCTTC. This codes for CASSPLAGSSNEQFF. Beyond the CDR3, the reference TRBV7-9 and TRBJ2-1 genes provide the residues; the full variable domain reads: DTGVSQNPRHKITKRGQNVTFRCDPISEHNRLYWYRQTLGQGPEFLTYFQNEAQLEKSRLLSDRFSAERPKGSFSTLEIQRTEQGDSAMYLCASSPLAGSSNEQFFGPGTRLTVL.